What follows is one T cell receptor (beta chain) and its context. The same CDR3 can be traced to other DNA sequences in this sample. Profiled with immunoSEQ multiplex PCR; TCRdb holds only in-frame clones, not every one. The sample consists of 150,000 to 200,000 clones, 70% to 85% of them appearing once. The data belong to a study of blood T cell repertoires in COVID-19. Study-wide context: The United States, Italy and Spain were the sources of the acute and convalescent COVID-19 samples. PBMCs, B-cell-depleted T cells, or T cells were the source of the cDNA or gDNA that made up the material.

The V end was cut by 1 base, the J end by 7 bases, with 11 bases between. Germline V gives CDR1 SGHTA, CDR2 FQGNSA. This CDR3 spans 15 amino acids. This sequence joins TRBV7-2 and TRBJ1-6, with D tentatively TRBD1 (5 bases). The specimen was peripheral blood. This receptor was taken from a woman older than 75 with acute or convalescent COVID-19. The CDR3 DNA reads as TGTGCCAGCAGCTTAGGTGCAGGGAAGAATTCACCCCTCCACTTT. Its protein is CASSLGAGKNSPLHF.